A selection of T cell receptor gamma chains follows, all from one sample in a study of Vδ1+ human thymocytes. TCRdb redid the clone calls on the multiplex PCR reads with CATT. The table has under 25,000 gamma-chain clones, roughly 13% seen once; the top ten hold under 2.5%. What was sequenced was Vdelta1+ gamma-delta thymocytes from the thymus. All receptors derive from a child younger than two who had congenital heart surgery. Both conserved end residues are part of each CDR3. Clone size is given for some rows only: seen once, a few or many times, or a class if the clone is expanded.

TRGV5	few	TRGJ1/TRGJ2	CATWDGAGKLF	TGTGCCACCTGGGATGGAGCTGGGAAACTCTTT
TRGV8	few	TRGJP1	CATWDRLHSYTTGWFKIF	TGTGCCACCTGGGATAGGCTCCACTCCTATACCACTGGTTGGTTCAAGATATTT
TRGV4	-	TRGJ1/TRGJ2	CATWNVEKLF	TGTGCCACCTGGAATGTTGAGAAACTCTTT
TRGV5	few	TRGJP1	CATWDRSTGWFKIF	TGTGCCACCTGGGACAGGTCCACTGGTTGGTTCAAGATATTT
TRGV9	-	TRGJP1	CAFPNTTGWFKIF	TGTGCCTTTCCCAATACCACTGGTTGGTTCAAGATATTT
TRGV9	medium-sized	TRGJ1/TRGJ2	CALWEVQGYKKLF	TGTGCCTTGTGGGAGGTGCAGGGTTATAAGAAACTCTTT
TRGV3	few	TRGJ1/TRGJ2	CATWDRRADYYKKLF	TGTGCCACCTGGGACAGGCGAGCGGATTATTATAAGAAACTCTTT
TRGV5	-	TRGJP1	CATWDCTGWFKIF	TGTGCCACCTGGGACTGCACTGGTTGGTTCAAGATATTT
TRGV9	once	TRGJ1/TRGJ2	CALWYYKKLF	TGTGCCTTGTGGTATTATAAGAAACTCTTT
TRGV4	few	TRGJ1/TRGJ2	CATWPRGLYYKKLF	TGTGCCACCTGGCCCAGGGGCCTTTATTATAAGAAACTCTTT
TRGV9	few	TRGJP1	CALWEALYTTGWFKIF	TGTGCCTTGTGGGAGGCCCTTTATACCACTGGTTGGTTCAAGATATTT
TRGV8	-	TRGJP2	CATWDRHDISCSDWIKTF	TGTGCCACCTGGGATAGGCACGATATTTCCTGTAGTGATTGGATCAAGACGTTT
TRGV8	medium-sized	TRGJ1/TRGJ2	CATWDTSYYKKLF	TGTGCCACCTGGGATACGTCTTATTATAAGAAACTCTTT
TRGV5	few	TRGJP1	CATWDTEGTGWFKIF	TGTGCCACCTGGGACACTGAGGGCACTGGTTGGTTCAAGATATTT
TRGV2	-	TRGJ1/TRGJ2	CATRTGDYYKKLF	TGTGCCACCCGGACCGGGGATTATTATAAGAAACTCTTT